Sequencing of this T cell receptor beta chain was carried out in a study of T-cell reconstitution after alpha-beta-depleted transplantation in children. The germline gives CDR1 GTSNPN, CDR2 SVGIG (reference sequence). The J segment lost 8 bases and the V segment lost 3 bases, leaving 8 bases of the junction unmatched. The CDR3 loop spans 13 amino acids. About this clonotype itself: Its antigen is not identified.

Study outcomes and limitations: Among T cells one year after transplant, newly produced cells accounted for most counts and diversity. Roughly two months post-transplant, alpha-beta T cells reportedly originated from several hundred graft clones that had expanded.

The TCRbeta library was prepared with unique molecular identifiers. TCRdb itself ran the PCR reads through MiXCR, one entry per CDR3 protein. The profile covers about 540,000 distinct CDR3 sequences, with 20% to 30% appearing a single time and around 36% taken by the ten largest. The chain carries TRBV30 and TRBJ1-2, with 8 positions matching TRBD1. The clonotype comes from a boy in the first two years of life with Wiskott-Aldrich syndrome, due to receive a stem cell transplant. The material was PBMCs, obtained before TCRalphabeta/CD19-depleted stem cell transplant. The CDR3 here is CAWSRDRGYGYTF. CDR3 sequence (DNA): TGTGCCTGGAGCAGAGACAGGGGATACGGCTACACCTTC.